These T cell receptor beta chains were read from a single sample in a study of blood T cell repertoires in COVID-19. Sequenced by immunoSEQ multiplex PCR; TCRdb stores in-frame clones only, minus some. The sample has 68,000 or so clones, around 84% seen once. The sequenced sample consisted of peripheral blood. These receptors came from a man between 45 and 60 years old with acute or convalescent COVID-19. Each CDR3 is given with its conserved first and last residue. Fields, in order: V gene, J gene, clone size, D gene, CDR3 DNA, CDR3 protein. The D gene is left open where the match is weak. Clone size appears in some rows only: once, few, many, or a class for an expanded clone.

TRBV29-1	TRBJ2-7	-	TRBD1	TGCAGCGTTGTATCCGGACAGGCCCCCTACGAGCAGTACTTC	CSVVSGQAPYEQYF
TRBV12-5	TRBJ2-7	-	TRBD1	TGTGCTAGTGGTTTGGGAGGACAGGGCTACGAGCAGTACTTC	CASGLGGQGYEQYF
TRBV6-6	TRBJ1-2	-	-	TGTGCCACTAAGGAGGGGAACTATGGCTACACCTTC	CATKEGNYGYTF
TRBV3-1/TRBV3-2	TRBJ2-7	-	-	TGTGCCAGCAGCCAAGACTTGAGCGGAGGTAGTGGCGAGCAGTACTTC	CASSQDLSGGSGEQYF
TRBV20-1	TRBJ1-2	few	-	TGCAGTGCTAGTATGAGCGACTATGGCTACACCTTC	CSASMSDYGYTF
TRBV28	TRBJ2-1	-	TRBD2	TGTGCCAGCAAGAACAGCGGGACGAGCTCCTACAATGAGCAGTTCTTC	CASKNSGTSSYNEQFF
TRBV6-2/TRBV6-3	TRBJ2-3	-	-	TGTGCCAGCAGCTTTGCGCGGGGAGATACGCAGTATTTT	CASSFARGDTQYF
TRBV18	TRBJ2-3	-	-	TGTGCCAGCTCTACGATCGGGGATACGCAGTATTTT	CASSTIGDTQYF
TRBV5-8	TRBJ1-6	-	-	TGTGCCAGCAGCCCGGGACCCCTCCACTTT	CASSPGPLHF
TRBV11-2	TRBJ2-3	-	TRBD2	TGTGCCAGCAGCTTAGGTTCTAGCGGGGGCGCAGATACGCAGTATTTT	CASSLGSSGGADTQYF
TRBV3-1/TRBV3-2	TRBJ1-6	once	TRBD1	TGTGCCAGCAGCCGGGACAGGGGGAGCAATAATTCACCCCTCCACTTT	CASSRDRGSNNSPLHF
TRBV11-3	TRBJ1-1	-	-	TGTGCCAGCAGCTTAGAGGGGGGTGAAGCTTTCTTT	CASSLEGGEAFF
TRBV12-5	TRBJ2-2	-	TRBD1	TGTGCTAGTGGTTTGGGGACAGGGAACACCGGGGAGCTGTTTTTT	CASGLGTGNTGELFF
TRBV6-5	TRBJ2-7	once	-	TGTGCCAGCAGAGCAGGGATCGAGCAGTACTTC	CASRAGIEQYF
TRBV6-5	TRBJ1-2	-	-	TGTGCCAGCTTGATACAGGGAACAAACTATGGCTACACCTTC	CASLIQGTNYGYTF
TRBV6-4	TRBJ1-2	-	TRBD1	TGTGCCAGCAGTGACTCCACAGGGGGTGGCTACACCTTC	CASSDSTGGGYTF
TRBV2	TRBJ1-2	-	-	TGTGCCGGCAGGAGAGGGAACGCAGGCTTAAACTATGGCTACACCTTC	CAGRRGNAGLNYGYTF
TRBV4-2	TRBJ1-2	-	-	TGTGCCAGCAGCCAAGAACTCAACTATGGCTACACCTTC	CASSQELNYGYTF
TRBV5-4	TRBJ1-1	-	-	TGTGCCAGCAGCCTGGACCTTAGTGACACTGAAGCTTTCTTT	CASSLDLSDTEAFF
TRBV5-1	TRBJ2-7	-	-	TGCGCCAGCAGCTGGGAGGACTCCTACGAGCAGTACTTC	CASSWEDSYEQYF
TRBV5-1	TRBJ1-2	-	TRBD1	TGCGCCAGCAGAAAAGAACCGGGACAGGAGGATTATGGCTACACCTTC	CASRKEPGQEDYGYTF
TRBV19	TRBJ1-2	-	TRBD1	TGTGCCAGTAGACAGGGGGCTAACTATGGCTACACCTTC	CASRQGANYGYTF
TRBV12-3/TRBV12-4	TRBJ1-6	-	-	TGTGCCAGCAGTTTATCGAGTTCACCCCTCCACTTT	CASSLSSSPLHF
TRBV4-1	TRBJ2-1	-	TRBD2	TGCGCCAGCAGCCGCATCCTAGCGGGTGGAGCCAATGAGCAGTTCTTC	CASSRILAGGANEQFF
TRBV7-3	TRBJ2-3	-	-	TGTGCCAGCACTAGGACACCTAGCACAGATACGCAGTATTTT	CASTRTPSTDTQYF
TRBV23-1	TRBJ2-7	-	TRBD2	TGCGCCAGCAGTCCCGGGATAGCGGGAGTAGAAACCCCTTTCTACGAGCAGTACTTC	CASSPGIAGVETPFYEQYF